This T cell receptor (beta chain) was sequenced during a study of blood T cell repertoires in COVID-19. Study overall: Acute and convalescent COVID-19 samples came from the United States, Italy and Spain. Nucleic acid was either cDNA or gDNA, and it came from T cells, B-cell-depleted T cells, or PBMCs.

V lost 1 base, J lost 7 bases, and 4 bases stayed unmatched. Germline loops: CDR1 LGHNA, CDR2 YSLEER. The CDR3 is 16 residues long. Seattle patients were enrolled while actively infected and followed longitudinally. Original handling: Nucleated cell counts were estimated from reference gene primer amplification. The method was immunoSEQ multiplex PCR; TCRdb's version includes in-frame clones alone and lacks a portion of them. The V and J calls and clone size were taken over from that table, and D and trimming were inferred from the DNA. The table lists 85,000 to 100,000 clones, just over 85% of them singletons.

The specimen sequenced was peripheral blood. The TCR comes from a man aged 50-59 years with COVID-19, enrolled during active disease. This chain links TRBV4-3 with TRBJ1-6; TRBD1 aligns across 10 bases. The CDR3 sequence: CASSQGGQGWNSPLHF. The CDR3 nucleotides read TGCGCCAGCAGCCAAGGGGGACAGGGGTGGAATTCACCCCTCCACTTT.